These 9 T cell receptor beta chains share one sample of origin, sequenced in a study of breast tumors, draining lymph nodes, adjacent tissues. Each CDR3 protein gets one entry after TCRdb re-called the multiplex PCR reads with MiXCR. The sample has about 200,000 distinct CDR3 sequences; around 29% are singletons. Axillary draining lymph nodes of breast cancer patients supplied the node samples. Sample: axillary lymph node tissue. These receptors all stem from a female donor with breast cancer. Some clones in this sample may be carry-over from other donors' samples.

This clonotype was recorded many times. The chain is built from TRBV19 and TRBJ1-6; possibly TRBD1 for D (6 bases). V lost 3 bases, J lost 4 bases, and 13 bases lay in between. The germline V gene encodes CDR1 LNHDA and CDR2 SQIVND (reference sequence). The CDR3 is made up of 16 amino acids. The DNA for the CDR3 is TGTGCCAGTAGTATTCGGGACACAATTTATAATTCACCCCTCCACTTT. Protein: CASSIRDTIYNSPLHF. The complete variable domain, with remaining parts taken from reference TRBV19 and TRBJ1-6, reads DGGITQSPKYLFRKEGQNVTLSCEQNLNHDAMYWYRQDPGQGLRLIYYSQIVNDFQKGDIAEGYSVSREKKESFPLTVTSAQKNPTAFYLCASSIRDTIYNSPLHFGNGTRLTVT.

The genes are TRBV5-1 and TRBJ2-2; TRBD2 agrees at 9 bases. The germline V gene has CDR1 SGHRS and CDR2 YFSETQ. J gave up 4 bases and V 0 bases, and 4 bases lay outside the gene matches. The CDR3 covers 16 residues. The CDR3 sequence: CASSLGGLASTGELFF. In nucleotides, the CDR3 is TGCGCCAGCAGCTTGGGGGGACTAGCAAGCACCGGGGAGCTGTTTTTT.

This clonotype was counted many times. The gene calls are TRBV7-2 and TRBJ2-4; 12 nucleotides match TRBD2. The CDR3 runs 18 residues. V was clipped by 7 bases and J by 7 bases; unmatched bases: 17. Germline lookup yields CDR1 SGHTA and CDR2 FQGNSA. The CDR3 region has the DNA TGTGCCAGCACCCGTGTTTGGACTAGCGGGATACAACCCAACATTCAGTACTTC. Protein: CASTRVWTSGIQPNIQYF.

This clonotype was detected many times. In DNA form, the CDR3 reads TGTGCCAGCAGCTTAGTCCGATTACCCGAGCAGTACTTC. As protein: CASSLVRLPEQYF. The chain couples TRBV7-2 to TRBJ2-7; D remains ambiguous. The V gene lost 1 base and the J gene lost 6 bases, with 10 bases spanning the gap. Per the germline V gene, CDR1 is SGHTA and CDR2 is FQGNSA. The CDR3 runs to 13 residues.

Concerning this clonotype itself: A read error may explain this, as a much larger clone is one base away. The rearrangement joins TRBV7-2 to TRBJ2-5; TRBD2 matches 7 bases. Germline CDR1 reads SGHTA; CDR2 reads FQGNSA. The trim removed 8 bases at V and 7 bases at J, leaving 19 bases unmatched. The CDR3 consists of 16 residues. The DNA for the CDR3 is TGTGCCAGCTCGCCCTCTAGTGGGAGGGCCGGGGGGACCCAGTACTTC. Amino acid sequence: CASSPSSGRAGGTQYF.

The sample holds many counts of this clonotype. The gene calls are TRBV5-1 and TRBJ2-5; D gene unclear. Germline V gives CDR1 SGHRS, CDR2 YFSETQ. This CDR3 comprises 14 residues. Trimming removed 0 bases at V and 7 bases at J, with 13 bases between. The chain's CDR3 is CASSLGGRMATQYF. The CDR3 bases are TGCGCCAGCAGCTTGGGTGGGCGGATGGCGACCCAGTACTTC.

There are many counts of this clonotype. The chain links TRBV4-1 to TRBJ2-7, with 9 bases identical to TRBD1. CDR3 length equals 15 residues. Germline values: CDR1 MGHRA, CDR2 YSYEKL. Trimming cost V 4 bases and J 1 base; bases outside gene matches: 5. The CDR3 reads CASSPGTGTSYEQYF. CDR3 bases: TGCGCCAGCAGCCCCGGGACAGGGACTTCCTACGAGCAGTACTTC.

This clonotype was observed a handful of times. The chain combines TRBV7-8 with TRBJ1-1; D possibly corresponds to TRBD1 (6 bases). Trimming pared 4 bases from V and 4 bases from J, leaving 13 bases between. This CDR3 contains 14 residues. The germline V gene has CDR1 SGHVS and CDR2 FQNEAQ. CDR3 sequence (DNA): TGTGCCAGCAGCTCAGTCAGGGGATCCACTGAAGCTTTCTTT. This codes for CASSSVRGSTEAFF. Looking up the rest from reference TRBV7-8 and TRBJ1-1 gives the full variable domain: GAGVSQSPRYKVAKRGQDVALRCDPISGHVSLFWYQQALGQGPEFLTYFQNEAQLDKSGLPSDRFFAERPEGSVSTLKIQRTQQEDSAVYLCASSSVRGSTEAFFGQGTRLTVV.

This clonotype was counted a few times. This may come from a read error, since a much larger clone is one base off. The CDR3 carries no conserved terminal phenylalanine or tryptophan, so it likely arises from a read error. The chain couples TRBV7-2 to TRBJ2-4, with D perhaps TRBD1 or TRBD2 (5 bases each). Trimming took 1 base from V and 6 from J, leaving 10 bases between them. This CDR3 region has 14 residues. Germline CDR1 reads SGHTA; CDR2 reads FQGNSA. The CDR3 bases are TGTGCCAGCAGCTTAGGGGGGACGACAAACATTCAGTACCTC. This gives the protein CASSLGGTTNIQYL.